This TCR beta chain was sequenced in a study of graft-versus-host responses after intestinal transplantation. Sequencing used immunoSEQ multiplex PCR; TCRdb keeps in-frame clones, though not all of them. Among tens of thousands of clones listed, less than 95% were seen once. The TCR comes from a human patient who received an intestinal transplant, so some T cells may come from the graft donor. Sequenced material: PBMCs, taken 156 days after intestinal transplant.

The CDR3 nucleotides are TGTGCCAGCAGCTCCGGGCCAAAAGGGGCAGATACGCAGTATTTT. Translation: CASSSGPKGADTQYF. The rearrangement joins TRBV13 to TRBJ2-3; TRBD1 might be the D (5 bases). Per the germline V gene, CDR1 is PRHDT and CDR2 is FYEKMQ (reference sequence). The CDR3 has 15 residues. The germline V and J ends were trimmed by 4 bases and 4 bases, with 15 bases remaining between them.